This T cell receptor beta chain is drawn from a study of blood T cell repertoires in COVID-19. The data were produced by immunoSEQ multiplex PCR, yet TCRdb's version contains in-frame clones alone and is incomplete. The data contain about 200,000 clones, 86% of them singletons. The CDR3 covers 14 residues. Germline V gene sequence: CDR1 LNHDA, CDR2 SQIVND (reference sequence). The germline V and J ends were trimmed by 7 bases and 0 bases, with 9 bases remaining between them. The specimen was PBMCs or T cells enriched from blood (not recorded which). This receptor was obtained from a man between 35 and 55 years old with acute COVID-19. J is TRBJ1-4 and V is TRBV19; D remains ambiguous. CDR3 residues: CASTREATNEKLFF. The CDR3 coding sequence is TGTGCCAGTACCCGGGAAGCAACTAATGAAAAACTGTTTTTT.